These 18 T cell receptor beta chains were all obtained from the same sample, sequenced in a study of human T cells and chemical hapten exposure. The time point: patch test 3, about 24 weeks after DPC sensitization. Documented treatment: therapeutic diphenylcyclopropenone sensitization with weekly scalp DPC. TCRdb re-derived calls from the RACE reads in MiXCR, one entry per CDR3 protein. In the table there are tens of thousands of distinct CDR3 sequences, over 10% of which are singletons. Sequenced here: whole blood, sampled in connection with sensitization to the hapten diphenylcyclopropenone (DPC). These receptors were taken from a woman aged 50 to 60 with alopecia areata. Some clones in this sample may be carry-over from other donors' samples.

The chain carries TRBV6-1 and TRBJ1-1; D is perhaps TRBD1 (6 bases). Germline lookup yields CDR1 MNHNS and CDR2 SASEGT. Trimming took off 11 bases at V and 9 bases at J, with 16 bases between the two ends. The CDR3 extends over 11 amino acids. CDR3 amino acids: CAVGGLQQAFF. The CDR3 DNA follows: TGTGCCGTCGGGGGCCTACAACAAGCTTTCTTT.

The chain links TRBV29-1 to TRBJ1-5; D uncertain. From germline, CDR1 is SQVTM and CDR2 ANQGSEA. V was trimmed by 7 bases and J by 0 bases, leaving 13 bases between them. The length of the CDR3 is 14 residues. The CDR3 protein is CSAAVANSNQPQHF. In DNA, the CDR3 is TGCAGCGCTGCCGTCGCTAATAGCAATCAGCCCCAGCATTTT. The full variable domain, rest sourced from reference TRBV29-1 and TRBJ1-5, is SAVISQKPSRDICQRGTSLTIQCQVDSQVTMMFWYRQQPGQSLTLIATANQGSEATYESGFVIDKFPISRPNLTFSTLTVSNMSPEDSSIYLCSAAVANSNQPQHFGDGTRLSIL.

This clonotype turned up a few times. The chain carries TRBV20-1 and TRBJ2-5; maybe TRBD1 (6 bases). Trimming pared 6 bases from V and 5 bases from J, leaving 10 bases between. Looked up from germline, CDR1 is DFQATT and CDR2 is SNEGSKA (reference sequence). The CDR3 length is 11 residues. The CDR3 region has the DNA TGCAGTGCCAGGACAGTTGAGACCCAGTACTTC. Translated: CSARTVETQYF.

At least ten counts were recorded for this clonotype. CDR3 coding DNA: TGTGCCAGCAGCACCGGAGGTGGAGATACGCAGTATTTT. Translation gives CASSTGGGDTQYF. The chain has TRBV7-2 and TRBJ2-3; perhaps TRBD2 as D (5 bases). CDR1 and CDR2 from the germline V gene are SGHTA and FQGNSA. V lost 5 bases, J lost 5 bases, and 11 bases lay in between. The CDR3 extends over 13 amino acids.

This clonotype occurred many times. The chain links TRBV7-9 to TRBJ2-2; D is undetermined. Trimming shortened V by 2 bases and J by 4 bases, and 8 bases separated the two germline ends. CDR1 is SEHNR, CDR2 FQNEAQ, per germline (reference sequence). CDR3 length equals 14 residues. The CDR3 sequence is CASSLSATTGELFF. The DNA of the CDR3 is TGTGCCAGCAGCTTATCGGCTACCACCGGGGAGCTGTTTTTT.

At least ten counts were recorded for this clonotype. The chain employs TRBV7-9 and TRBJ1-5; weak D call: TRBD1 (6 bases). The CDR3 has 16 residues. The germline V gene encodes CDR1 SEHNR and CDR2 FQNEAQ (reference sequence). Trimming took off 5 bases at V and 1 base at J, with 15 bases between the two ends. The CDR3 DNA is TGTGCCAGCAGCCGGGAAGTCCAGGGGAGCAATCAGCCCCAGCATTTT. It translates to CASSREVQGSNQPQHF.

The chain recombines TRBV2 with TRBJ2-5; 9 bases fit TRBD2. This CDR3 has 14 residues. The V gene end was trimmed by 6 bases and the J gene end by 8 bases; junction bases not matched to a gene: 10. Germline lookup yields CDR1 SNHLY and CDR2 FYNNEI. In DNA, the CDR3 is TGTGCCAGCAGGAACGTAGCGGGGGCCGGAACCCAGTACTTC. Amino acids: CASRNVAGAGTQYF.

This clonotype was seen a few times. The V call is TRBV19, the J call TRBJ1-6, with D perhaps TRBD1 (6 bases). CDR3 length: 16 amino acids. Trimming stripped 5 bases from V and 11 bases from J, with 22 bases between. From germline, CDR1 is LNHDA and CDR2 SQIVND (reference sequence). The CDR3 here is CASSAGGQPGGTPLHF. CDR3 nucleotides: TGTGCCAGTAGTGCCGGCGGACAGCCCGGGGGCACACCCCTCCACTTT. The variable domain in full, with the rest retrieved from reference TRBV19 and TRBJ1-6, is DGGITQSPKYLFRKEGQNVTLSCEQNLNHDAMYWYRQDPGQGLRLIYYSQIVNDFQKGDIAEGYSVSREKKESFPLTVTSAQKNPTAFYLCASSAGGQPGGTPLHFGNGTRLTVT.

The chain links TRBV18 to TRBJ2-7, with TRBD1 identical over 7 bases. Germline CDR1 reads KGHSH; CDR2 reads LQKENI. The CDR3 contains 14 residues. V was pared by 5 bases and J by 2 bases, with 6 bases of the junction left unmatched. The CDR3 nucleotides are TGTGCCAGCTCAGACGACAGGGCGCCCTACGAGCAGTACTTC. It translates to CASSDDRAPYEQYF.

In its sample, this clonotype was seen a few times. The V and J genes are TRBV19 and TRBJ2-7; 9 nucleotides align to TRBD1. The CDR3 runs 14 residues. V was pared by 5 bases and J by 3 bases, with 5 bases of the junction left unmatched. Germline CDR1 reads LNHDA; CDR2 reads SQIVND (reference sequence). CDR3 loop: CASSSRTGDYEQYF. The CDR3 region has the DNA TGTGCCAGTAGTTCCCGGACAGGGGACTACGAGCAGTACTTC.

J is TRBJ2-5 and V is TRBV5-5; D is possibly TRBD1 (6 bases). Germline V gene lookup returns CDR1 SGHKS and CDR2 YYEKEE (reference sequence). Deletions cut 0 bases from V and 5 bases from J, with 11 bases between. This CDR3 has 14 amino acids. The CDR3 here is CASSLVGAEETQYF. CDR3 nucleotide sequence: TGTGCCAGCAGCTTGGTGGGGGCGGAGGAGACCCAGTACTTC.

This clonotype was observed at least ten times. This sequence joins TRBV7-3 and TRBJ2-1; a weak D match, TRBD2 (5 bases). There are 16 residues in the CDR3. CDR1 is SGHTA and CDR2 is FQGTGA in the germline V gene. Trimming left V 2 bases short and J 0 bases short, with 11 bases between. The DNA of the CDR3 is TGTGCCAGCAGCTTAGGGTTTGGGAGCTCCTACAATGAGCAGTTCTTC. This translates into CASSLGFGSSYNEQFF.

A few counts support this clonotype. The chain combines TRBV29-1 with TRBJ2-3; either TRBD1 or TRBD2 may fit D (5 bases each). The CDR3 consists of 12 residues. The V end was cut by 7 bases, the J end by 6 bases, with 14 bases between. The germline V gene has CDR1 SQVTM and CDR2 ANQGSEA. In DNA form, the CDR3 reads TGCAGCGCCATGACCTGGGGGGATACGCAGTATTTT. Its translation is CSAMTWGDTQYF.

This clonotype appeared many times. V and J are TRBV20-1 and TRBJ1-2, with D hard to call. In germline, CDR1 is DFQATT, CDR2 SNEGSKA (reference sequence). The CDR3 is 14 residues long. Trimming left V 0 bases short and J 5 bases short, with 13 bases between. CDR3 DNA: TGCAGTGCTAGAGATTTTGTAGGTCTATATGGCTACACCTTC. It encodes CSARDFVGLYGYTF.

This clonotype was found many times. The chain employs TRBV7-8 and TRBJ2-5; D call uncertain. The V end lost 5 bases, the J end lost 3 bases, and 19 bases lay between the germline ends. CDR3 length: 16 residues. Germline V gives CDR1 SGHVS, CDR2 FQNEAQ. The CDR3: CASSPAGPLLKETQYF. As DNA, the CDR3 is TGTGCCAGCAGCCCCGCTGGGCCCCTCCTAAAAGAGACCCAGTACTTC.

The chain links TRBV29-1 to TRBJ1-1; D remains unclear. V dropped 1 base and J dropped 5 bases, with 8 bases sitting between them. Germline V gene sequence: CDR1 SQVTM, CDR2 ANQGSEA. The CDR3 has 12 amino acids. CDR3 sequence (DNA): TGCAGCGTTGAAGTGGGTGGAACTGAAGCTTTCTTT. Its protein product is CSVEVGGTEAFF.

The sample holds many counts of this clonotype. The gene calls are TRBV20-1 and TRBJ2-7, with TRBD1 matching over 7 bases. In germline, CDR1 is DFQATT, CDR2 SNEGSKA (reference sequence). After removal of 5 bases from V and 2 bases from J, the junction contained 9 bases not matched to a gene. This CDR3 region has 14 residues. CDR3 nucleotides: TGCAGTGCTTCTTTACAGGGGTCCCCCTACGAGCAGTACTTC. Its translation is CSASLQGSPYEQYF.

The gene calls are TRBV20-1 and TRBJ2-7; D gene unclear. Germline V gives CDR1 DFQATT, CDR2 SNEGSKA (reference sequence). The CDR3 length is 12 residues. Trimming took 5 bases from V and 3 from J, leaving 11 bases between them. The CDR3 loop is CSAGQDGYEQYF. CDR3 coding DNA: TGCAGTGCTGGCCAGGACGGCTACGAGCAGTACTTC.